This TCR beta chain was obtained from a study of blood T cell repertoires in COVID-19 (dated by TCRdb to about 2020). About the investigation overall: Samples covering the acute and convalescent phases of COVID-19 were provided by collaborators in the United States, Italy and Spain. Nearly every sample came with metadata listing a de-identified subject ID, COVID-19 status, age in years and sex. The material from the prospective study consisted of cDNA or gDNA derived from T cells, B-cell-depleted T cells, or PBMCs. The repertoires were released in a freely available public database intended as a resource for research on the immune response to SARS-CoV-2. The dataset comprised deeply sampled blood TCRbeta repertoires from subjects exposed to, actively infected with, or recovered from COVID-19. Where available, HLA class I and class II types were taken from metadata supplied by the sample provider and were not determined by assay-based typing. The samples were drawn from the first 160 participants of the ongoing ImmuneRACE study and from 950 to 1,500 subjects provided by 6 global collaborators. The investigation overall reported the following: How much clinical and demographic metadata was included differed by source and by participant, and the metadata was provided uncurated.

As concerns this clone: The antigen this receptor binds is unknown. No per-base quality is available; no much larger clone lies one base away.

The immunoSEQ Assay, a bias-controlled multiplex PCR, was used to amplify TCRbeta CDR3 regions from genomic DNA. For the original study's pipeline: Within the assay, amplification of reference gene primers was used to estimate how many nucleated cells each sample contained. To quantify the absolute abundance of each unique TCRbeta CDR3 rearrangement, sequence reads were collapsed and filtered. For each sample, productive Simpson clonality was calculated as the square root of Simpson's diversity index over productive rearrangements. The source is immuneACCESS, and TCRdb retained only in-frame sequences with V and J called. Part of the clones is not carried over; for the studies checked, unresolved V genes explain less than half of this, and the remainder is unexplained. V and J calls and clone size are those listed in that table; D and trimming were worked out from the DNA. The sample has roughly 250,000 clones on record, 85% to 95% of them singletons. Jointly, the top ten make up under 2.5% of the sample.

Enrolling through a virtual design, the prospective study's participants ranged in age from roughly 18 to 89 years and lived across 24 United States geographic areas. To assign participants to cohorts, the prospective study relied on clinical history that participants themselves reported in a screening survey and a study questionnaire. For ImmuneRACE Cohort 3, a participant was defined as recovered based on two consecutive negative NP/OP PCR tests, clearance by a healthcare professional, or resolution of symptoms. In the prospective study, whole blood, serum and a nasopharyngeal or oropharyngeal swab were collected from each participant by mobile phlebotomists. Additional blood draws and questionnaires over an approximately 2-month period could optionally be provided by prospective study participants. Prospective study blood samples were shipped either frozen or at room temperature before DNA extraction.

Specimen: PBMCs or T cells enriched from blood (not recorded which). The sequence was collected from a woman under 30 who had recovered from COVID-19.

The DNA sequence is given as TGTGCCAGCAGAAAAGGACATCTCGCTAACTATGGCTACACCTTC. The translation is CASRKGHLANYGYTF. The chain employs TRBV6-4 and TRBJ1-2, and perhaps TRBD1 as D gene, on 5 matching bases. The CDR3 measures 15 amino acids from cysteine to phenylalanine. CDR3 DNA is the only sequence kept; it has 45 bases, read in frame from the first base. CDR1 and CDR2 are read off the germline V gene as MRHNA and SNTAGT. At the junction V is shortened by 6 bases and J by 0 bases, with 14 bases in between.